Listed below are T cell receptor beta chains from one sample, sequenced in a study of blood T cell repertoires in COVID-19. Libraries were prepared by immunoSEQ multiplex PCR; TCRdb keeps only in-frame clonotypes and omits some of them. The sample includes around 270,000 clones, roughly 86% of them seen just once. The specimen sequenced was peripheral blood. Receptors were obtained from a man between 35 and 55 years old who had recovered from COVID-19. Both conserved end residues are part of each CDR3. A D gene is named only where the DNA matches it firmly. Part of the rows lack a size; the others show once, few, many or a class for expanded clones.

d_call clone_size j_call v_call cdr3_aa cdr3_nt
. . TRBJ2-7 TRBV4-1 CASSVQGREQYF TGCGCCAGCAGCGTCCAGGGGCGGGAGCAGTACTTC
TRBD2 . TRBJ2-3 TRBV9 CASGEAGGGTDTQYF TGTGCCAGCGGAGAAGCGGGAGGGGGCACAGATACGCAGTATTTT
TRBD2 . TRBJ2-2 TRBV6-5 CASRSSGSPAGELFF TGTGCCAGCAGAAGTAGCGGGAGCCCCGCCGGGGAGCTGTTTTTT
. . TRBJ1-2 TRBV5-5 CASSSGLPSTGSGYTF TGTGCCAGCAGCTCCGGTCTGCCCTCTACAGGGTCTGGCTACACCTTC
. once TRBJ1-2 TRBV27 CASSLAHRANYGYTF TGTGCCAGCAGTTTAGCCCACAGGGCGAACTATGGCTACACCTTC
TRBD2 . TRBJ2-1 TRBV6-5 CASSYSGLAVYNEQFF TGTGCCAGCAGTTACTCGGGGCTAGCGGTTTACAATGAGCAGTTCTTC
. . TRBJ2-3 TRBV30 CAWTFAYTDTQYF TGTGCCTGGACCTTTGCCTACACAGATACGCAGTATTTT
. . TRBJ2-7 TRBV19 CASSLGRTGSYEQYF TGTGCCAGTAGCCTTGGGAGGACAGGCTCCTACGAGCAGTACTTC
. . TRBJ2-1 TRBV19 CASSIHSTYNEQFF TGTGCCAGTAGTATACATAGCACCTACAATGAGCAGTTCTTC
. once TRBJ1-1 TRBV7-9 CASSLQGFTEAFF TGTGCCAGCAGCTTACAGGGGTTCACTGAAGCTTTCTTT
. . TRBJ1-1 TRBV19 CASSIVGTANTEAFF TGTGCCAGTAGTATAGTGGGCACCGCGAACACTGAAGCTTTCTTT
. . TRBJ1-2 TRBV10-3 CAISPRGTDYGYTF TGTGCCATCAGCCCCAGGGGTACCGACTATGGCTACACCTTC
. . TRBJ2-7 TRBV3-1/TRBV3-2 CASSSFRERSYEQYF TGTGCCAGCAGTTCCTTTAGGGAGCGGTCCTACGAGCAGTACTTC
. . TRBJ2-7 TRBV3-1/TRBV3-2 CASSRRDWSYEQYF TGTGCCAGCAGCCGTCGGGACTGGAGCTACGAGCAGTACTTC
. . TRBJ2-1 TRBV9 CASSVNSKFYNEQFF TGTGCCAGCAGCGTGAACTCCAAGTTCTACAATGAGCAGTTCTTC
TRBD1 once TRBJ1-4 TRBV7-2 CASSFHLDRGLGKLFF TGTGCCAGCAGCTTCCATCTGGACAGGGGACTTGGAAAACTGTTTTTT
. . TRBJ1-2 TRBV25-1 CASSDRRSGAFDGYTF TGTGCCAGCAGTGATAGGAGGTCAGGGGCGTTCGATGGCTACACCTTC
. . TRBJ1-1 TRBV5-1 CASSLESGLNTEAFF TGCGCCAGCAGCTTGGAGTCCGGGTTGAACACTGAAGCTTTCTTT
. once TRBJ1-1 TRBV14 CASSQDWGRRNTEAFF TGTGCCAGCAGCCAAGATTGGGGGCGAAGGAACACTGAAGCTTTCTTT
. . TRBJ1-2 TRBV7-9 CASSSSSGAGLDYGYTF TGTGCCAGCAGCTCGTCGAGCGGGGCCGGGCTTGACTATGGCTACACCTTC
. . TRBJ1-1 TRBV11-3 CASSLGVAKRAFF TGTGCCAGCAGCTTAGGGGTCGCAAAGAGGGCTTTCTTT
. . TRBJ1-4 TRBV6-5 CASSRGLLREKLFF TGTGCCAGCAGCCGAGGGTTACTCCGGGAAAAACTGTTTTTT
. . TRBJ2-1 TRBV6-5 CASRIRLGLDEQFF TGTGCCAGCCGAATTCGTTTGGGCCTCGATGAGCAGTTCTTC
TRBD2 . TRBJ2-3 TRBV5-1 CASSLPTSGSTDTQYF TGCGCCAGCAGCTTGCCGACTAGCGGAAGCACAGATACGCAGTATTTT
. once TRBJ1-2 TRBV4-1 CASSQLGQGYGYTF TGCGCCAGCAGCCAATTGGGACAAGGCTATGGCTACACCTTC
TRBD2 . TRBJ2-7 TRBV5-4 CASSLLPGLPSYEQYF TGTGCCAGCAGCTTGCTTCCGGGACTACCCTCCTACGAGCAGTACTTC
. . TRBJ2-1 TRBV7-3 CASSQGTTGAEQFF TGTGCCAGCAGCCAGGGGACTACCGGAGCGGAGCAGTTCTTC
. . TRBJ2-3 TRBV12-2 CASRRPLSGGGCTQYF TGTGCAAGTCGCCGTCCCCTCAGCGGGGGGGGTTGTACGCAGTATTTT
. . TRBJ2-1 TRBV7-3 CASSGGAGPANEQFF TGTGCCAGCAGCGGGGGGGCAGGACCGGCGAATGAGCAGTTCTTC
. . TRBJ2-5 TRBV7-2 CASSSRPETQYF TGTGCCAGCAGCTCCCGTCCAGAGACCCAGTACTTC
. . TRBJ2-7 TRBV6-5 CASRRGRGQSYEQYF TGTGCCAGCAGGAGAGGGCGGGGGCAGTCCTACGAGCAGTACTTC
. . TRBJ1-5 TRBV20-1 CSASSQGVGQPQHF TGCAGTGCTAGTAGCCAGGGCGTGGGTCAGCCCCAGCATTTT
. . TRBJ2-2 TRBV5-4 CASSPGRGRTGELFF TGTGCCAGCAGCCCGGGGCGTGGGAGGACCGGGGAGCTGTTTTTT
TRBD2 . TRBJ2-7 TRBV10-3 CAISKRGAPPEQYF TGTGCCATCAGTAAGCGGGGGGCGCCTCCCGAGCAGTACTTC
TRBD1 . TRBJ2-1 TRBV10-3 CAINTGDRNEQFF TGTGCCATCAATACAGGGGATCGCAATGAGCAGTTCTTC
. . TRBJ2-1 TRBV15 CATSREAGSSYNEQFF TGTGCCACCAGCAGAGAGGCGGGCAGCTCCTACAATGAGCAGTTCTTC
. . TRBJ2-4 TRBV10-3 CATSQGILAKNIQYF TGTGCCACCTCACAGGGAATACTAGCCAAAAACATTCAGTACTTC
TRBD2 . TRBJ2-1 TRBV19 CASSRGLAGHNEQFF TGTGCCAGTAGCCGCGGACTAGCGGGCCACAATGAGCAGTTCTTC
. . TRBJ1-2 TRBV29-1 CSVAWDITWGYTF TGCAGCGTAGCCTGGGACATCACGTGGGGCTACACCTTC
TRBD2 . TRBJ2-7 TRBV6-6 CASSPVLAGYTYEQYF TGTGCCAGCAGTCCTGTTCTAGCGGGGTATACCTACGAGCAGTACTTC
. . TRBJ2-2 TRBV15 CATRDTYKGAENTGELFF TGTGCCACCAGGGATACCTACAAAGGGGCGGAGAACACCGGGGAGCTGTTTTTT
TRBD2 . TRBJ2-1 TRBV30 CAWTNGPGLEPYNEQFF TGTGCCTGGACAAACGGGCCGGGACTAGAACCCTACAATGAGCAGTTCTTC
. once TRBJ2-1 TRBV7-6 CASSPLTSPREHEQFF TGTGCCAGCAGCCCGTTGACTAGTCCCCGTGAGCATGAGCAGTTCTTC
. . TRBJ2-7 TRBV7-9 CASSSGWTDYEQYF TGTGCCAGCAGCTCAGGCTGGACAGATTACGAGCAGTACTTC
TRBD2 once TRBJ2-1 TRBV7-2 CASSLSSGRVDEQFF TGTGCCAGCAGCTTATCTAGCGGGAGGGTCGATGAGCAGTTCTTC
TRBD1 . TRBJ1-5 TRBV7-2 CASSLDRGPYQPQHF TGTGCCAGCAGCTTGGACAGGGGGCCTTATCAGCCCCAGCATTTT
TRBD2 . TRBJ2-1 TRBV6-2/TRBV6-3 CASSRGRGVWFYNEQFF TGTGCCAGCAGCCGAGGACGGGGGGTTTGGTTTTACAATGAGCAGTTCTTC
. . TRBJ1-6 TRBV4-1 CASSQVFTGPLHF TGCGCCAGCAGCCAAGTTTTTACAGGACCCCTCCACTTT
TRBD1 . TRBJ2-3 TRBV6-5 CASSYSGRGLADTQYF TGTGCCAGCAGTTACTCGGGCAGGGGGCTTGCAGATACGCAGTATTTT
TRBD1 . TRBJ1-5 TRBV6-1 CASSVGTGTFSQPQHF TGTGCCAGCAGTGTCGGGACAGGGACATTTAGTCAGCCCCAGCATTTT
. . TRBJ2-3 TRBV10-2 CASRNVRVLGADTQYF TGCGCCAGCCGAAACGTCCGGGTCCTAGGCGCAGATACGCAGTATTTT
TRBD2 . TRBJ2-6 TRBV19 CASSITGGGRSGANVLTF TGTGCCAGTAGTATTACTGGCGGGGGGCGTTCTGGGGCCAACGTCCTGACTTTC
TRBD1 . TRBJ2-7 TRBV6-5 CASSRDRAAYEQYF TGTGCCAGCAGCCGCGACAGGGCTGCATACGAGCAGTACTTC
. . TRBJ2-7 TRBV18 CASSPDSEQYF TGTGCCAGCTCACCAGACAGCGAGCAGTACTTC
. . TRBJ2-7 TRBV2 CASSEDQLGEQYF TGTGCCAGCAGTGAAGATCAGCTCGGGGAGCAGTACTTC
. . TRBJ2-7 TRBV12-3/TRBV12-4 CASSHDPPGEQYF TGTGCCAGCAGCCACGACCCCCCGGGCGAGCAGTACTTC
TRBD1 . TRBJ1-6 TRBV14 CASSSTGTANSPLHF TGTGCCAGCAGCTCTACCGGGACAGCGAATTCACCCCTCCACTTT
TRBD2 . TRBJ2-5 TRBV7-8 CASSLGTSGSLIVAETQYF TGTGCCAGCAGCTTAGGGACTAGCGGGAGTTTAATCGTGGCCGAGACCCAGTACTTC
TRBD2 . TRBJ2-1 TRBV6-4 CASSDSGSGPYNEQFF TGTGCCAGCAGTGACTCGGGTAGCGGGCCGTACAATGAGCAGTTCTTC
. . TRBJ1-2 TRBV7-8 CASSFRDTSPTAGYTF TGTGCCAGCAGCTTCCGGGACACCTCACCAACCGCTGGCTACACCTTC